This T cell receptor (beta chain) was recorded in a study of a mutant IDH1 vaccine in newly diagnosed glioma. Study-level background: The treated population exhibited a male proportion of about 60%, a female proportion of about 38%, and a mean age of around 40 years. Study-wide findings and caveats: Pseudoprogression appeared unlinked to shifts in leading peripheral T cell clonotypes.

Germline V gene data show CDR1 as SGHVS and CDR2 as FQNEAQ. The CDR3 consists of 13 residues. V lost 7 bases and J 6 bases, leaving 12 bases between the germline ends. Time point defined: week 23, last vaccination. Every single dose of the vaccine, 300 ug of mutant IDH1 20-mer peptide, came with topical imiquimod. There are a few counts of this clone. Its cognate antigen is unknown. Profiling relied on immunoSEQ multiplex PCR, and the TCRdb table lists in-frame clones only, not all of them. The sample lists around 76,000 clones, 75% to 90% seen once, with 0.77% in the top ten. Source: PBMCs, taken from a glioma patient whose treatment included an IDH1 peptide vaccine. This sequence joins TRBV7-8 and TRBJ2-2; TRBD1 is a possible D gene (5 bases). This TCR was sampled from a woman aged 45-59 years with glioma. The CDR3 region has the DNA TGTGCCAGCACCTTCTCAGGGTCCGGGGAGCTGTTTTTT. Protein: CASTFSGSGELFF.